The sequence of this T cell receptor (beta chain) was determined in a study of blood T cell repertoires in COVID-19. Overall study context: Samples taken during acute and convalescent COVID-19 were collected in the United States, Italy and Spain. T cells, B-cell-depleted T cells, or PBMCs supplied cDNA or gDNA.

Authors' analysis steps: Reference gene primer amplification yielded estimated nucleated cell counts. TCRdb keeps only in-frame clones here, not all; method: immunoSEQ multiplex PCR. Clone size and V and J calls were adopted from that table, with D and trimming inferred from the DNA. This table holds about 300,000 clones, more than 70% found once. The germline CDR1 and CDR2 sequences are MDHEN and SYDVKM. The CDR3 runs to 15 residues. Trimming took 5 bases from V and 0 from J, leaving 13 bases between them. Sequencing was performed on peripheral blood. The chain links TRBV28 to TRBJ1-1; D possibly corresponds to TRBD1 (5 bases). This clonotype was sampled from a woman in her thirties who had recovered from COVID-19. The CDR3 loop reads CASSGMTEMNTEAFF. The CDR3 region has the DNA TGTGCCAGCAGTGGAATGACAGAAATGAACACTGAAGCTTTCTTT.